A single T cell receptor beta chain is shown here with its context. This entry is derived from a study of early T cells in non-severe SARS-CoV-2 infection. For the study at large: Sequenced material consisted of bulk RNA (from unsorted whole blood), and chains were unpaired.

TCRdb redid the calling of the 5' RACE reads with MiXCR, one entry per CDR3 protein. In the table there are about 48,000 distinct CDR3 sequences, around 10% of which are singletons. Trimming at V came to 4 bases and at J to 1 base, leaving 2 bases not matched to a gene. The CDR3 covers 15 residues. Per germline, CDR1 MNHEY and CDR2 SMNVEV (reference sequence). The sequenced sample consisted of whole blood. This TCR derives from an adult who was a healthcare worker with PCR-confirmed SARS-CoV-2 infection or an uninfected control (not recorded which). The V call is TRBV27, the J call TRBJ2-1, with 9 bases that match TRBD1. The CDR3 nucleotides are TGTGCCAGCAGTTACGGACAGGGGTCCTACAATGAGCAGTTCTTC. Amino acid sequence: CASSYGQGSYNEQFF.